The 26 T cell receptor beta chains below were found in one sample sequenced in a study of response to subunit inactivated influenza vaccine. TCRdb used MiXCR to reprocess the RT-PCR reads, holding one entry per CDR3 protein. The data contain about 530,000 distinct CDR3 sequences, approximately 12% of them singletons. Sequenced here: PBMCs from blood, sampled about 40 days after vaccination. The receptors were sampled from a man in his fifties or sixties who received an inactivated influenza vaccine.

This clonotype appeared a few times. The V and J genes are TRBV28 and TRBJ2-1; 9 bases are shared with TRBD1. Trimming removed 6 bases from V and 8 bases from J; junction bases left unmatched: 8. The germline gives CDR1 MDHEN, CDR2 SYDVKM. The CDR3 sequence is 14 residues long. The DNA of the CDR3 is TGTGCCAGCAGAACAGGGGGCTCCAGCCATGAGCAGTTCTTC. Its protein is CASRTGGSSHEQFF.

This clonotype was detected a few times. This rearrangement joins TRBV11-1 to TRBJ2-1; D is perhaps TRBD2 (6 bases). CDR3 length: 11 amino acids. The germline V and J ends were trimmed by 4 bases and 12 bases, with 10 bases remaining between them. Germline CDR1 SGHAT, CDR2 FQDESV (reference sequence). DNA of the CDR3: TGTGCCAGCAGCTCGGGACTTGGGCAGTTCTTC. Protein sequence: CASSSGLGQFF.

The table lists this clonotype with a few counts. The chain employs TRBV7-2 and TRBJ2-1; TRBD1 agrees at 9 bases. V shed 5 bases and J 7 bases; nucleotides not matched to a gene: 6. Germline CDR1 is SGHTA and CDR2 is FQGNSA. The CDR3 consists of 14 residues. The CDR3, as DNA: TGTGCCAGCAGCCCTGGACAGGGGAAGAATGAGCAGTTCTTC. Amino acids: CASSPGQGKNEQFF.

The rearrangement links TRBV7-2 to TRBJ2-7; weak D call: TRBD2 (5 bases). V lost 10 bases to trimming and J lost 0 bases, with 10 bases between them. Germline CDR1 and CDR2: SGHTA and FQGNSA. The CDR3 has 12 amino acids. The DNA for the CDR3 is TGTGCCATTCGAGGGAACTCCTACGAGCAGTACTTC. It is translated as CAIRGNSYEQYF.

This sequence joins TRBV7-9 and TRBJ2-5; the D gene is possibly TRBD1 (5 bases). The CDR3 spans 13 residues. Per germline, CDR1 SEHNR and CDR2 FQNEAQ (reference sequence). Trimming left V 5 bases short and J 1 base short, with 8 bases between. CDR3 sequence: CASSQDSQETQYF. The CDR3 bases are TGTGCCAGCAGCCAAGACAGCCAAGAGACCCAGTACTTC. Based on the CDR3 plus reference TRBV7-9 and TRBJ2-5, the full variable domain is DTGVSQNPRHKITKRGQNVTFRCDPISEHNRLYWYRQTLGQGPEFLTYFQNEAQLEKSRLLSDRFSAERPKGSFSTLEIQRTEQGDSAMYLCASSQDSQETQYFGPGTRLLVL.

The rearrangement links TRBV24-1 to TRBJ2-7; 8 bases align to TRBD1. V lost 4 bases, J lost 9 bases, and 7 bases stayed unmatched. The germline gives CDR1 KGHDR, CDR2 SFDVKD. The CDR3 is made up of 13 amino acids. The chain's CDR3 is CATSEVQGARQYF. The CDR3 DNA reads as TGTGCCACCAGTGAAGTTCAGGGGGCGAGGCAGTACTTC.

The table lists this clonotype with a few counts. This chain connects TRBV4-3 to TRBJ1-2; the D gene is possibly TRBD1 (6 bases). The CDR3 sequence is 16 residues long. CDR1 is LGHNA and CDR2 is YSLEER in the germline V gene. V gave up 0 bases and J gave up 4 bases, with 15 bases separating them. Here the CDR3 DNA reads TGCGCCAGCAGCCAAGATCGGGGGGCGGGCGGCTATGGCTACACCTTC. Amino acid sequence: CASSQDRGAGGYGYTF.

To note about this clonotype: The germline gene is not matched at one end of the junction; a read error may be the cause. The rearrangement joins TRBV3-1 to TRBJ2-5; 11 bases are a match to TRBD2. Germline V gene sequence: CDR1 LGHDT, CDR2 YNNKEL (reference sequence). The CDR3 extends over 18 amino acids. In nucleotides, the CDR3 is TGTACCAGCAGTCTCCCGACTAGCGGGGACCTCCTCCAAGAGACCCAGTACTTC. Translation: CTSSLPTSGDLLQETQYF.

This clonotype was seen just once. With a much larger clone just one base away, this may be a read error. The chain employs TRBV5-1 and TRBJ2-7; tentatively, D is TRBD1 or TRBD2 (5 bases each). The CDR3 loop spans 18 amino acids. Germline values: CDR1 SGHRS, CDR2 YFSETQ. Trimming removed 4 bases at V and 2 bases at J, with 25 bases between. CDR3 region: CASSVTSQRGPAAYEQYF. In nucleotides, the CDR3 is TGCGCCAGCAGCGTGACCTCCCAGAGGGGCCCCGCGGCCTACGAGCAGTACTTC.

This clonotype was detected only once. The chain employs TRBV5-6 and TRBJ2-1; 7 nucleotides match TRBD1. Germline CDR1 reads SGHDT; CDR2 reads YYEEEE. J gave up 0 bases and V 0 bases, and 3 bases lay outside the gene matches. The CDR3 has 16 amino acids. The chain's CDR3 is CASSLAGQSSYNEQFF. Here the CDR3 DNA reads TGTGCCAGCAGCTTGGCGGGACAGAGCTCCTACAATGAGCAGTTCTTC.

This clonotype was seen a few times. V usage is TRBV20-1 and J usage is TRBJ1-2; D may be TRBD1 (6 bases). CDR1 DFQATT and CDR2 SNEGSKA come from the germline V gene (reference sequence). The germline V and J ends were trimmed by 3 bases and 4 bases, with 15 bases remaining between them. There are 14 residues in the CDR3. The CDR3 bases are TGCAGTGCTAGTCATGCAGGGGACGCCTATGGCTACACCTTC. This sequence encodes CSASHAGDAYGYTF.

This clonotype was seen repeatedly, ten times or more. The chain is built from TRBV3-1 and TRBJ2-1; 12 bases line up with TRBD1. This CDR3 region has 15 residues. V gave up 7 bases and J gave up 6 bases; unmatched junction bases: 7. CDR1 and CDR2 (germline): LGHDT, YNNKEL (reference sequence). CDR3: CASNLRDRGPNEQFF. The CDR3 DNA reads TGTGCCAGCAACCTCCGGGACAGGGGGCCCAATGAGCAGTTCTTC.

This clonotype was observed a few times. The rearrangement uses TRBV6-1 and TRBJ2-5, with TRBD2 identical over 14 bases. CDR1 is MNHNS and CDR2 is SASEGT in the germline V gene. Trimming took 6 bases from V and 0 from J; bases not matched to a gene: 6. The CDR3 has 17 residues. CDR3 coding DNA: TGTGCCAGCAGAATAGGACTAGCGGGGGGAAACCAAGAGACCCAGTACTTC. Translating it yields CASRIGLAGGNQETQYF.

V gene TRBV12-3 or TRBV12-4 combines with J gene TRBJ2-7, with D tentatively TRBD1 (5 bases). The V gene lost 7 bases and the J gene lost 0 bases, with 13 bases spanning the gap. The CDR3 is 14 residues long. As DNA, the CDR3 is TGTGCCAGCACCATACAGGATAGCTCCTACGAGCAGTACTTC. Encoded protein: CASTIQDSSYEQYF.

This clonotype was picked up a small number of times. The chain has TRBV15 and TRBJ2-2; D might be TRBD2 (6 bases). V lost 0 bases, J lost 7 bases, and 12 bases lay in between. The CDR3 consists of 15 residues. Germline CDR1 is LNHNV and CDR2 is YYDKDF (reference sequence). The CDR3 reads CATSRDIQGGGELFF. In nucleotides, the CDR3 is TGTGCCACCAGCAGAGATATCCAGGGAGGCGGGGAGCTGTTTTTT.

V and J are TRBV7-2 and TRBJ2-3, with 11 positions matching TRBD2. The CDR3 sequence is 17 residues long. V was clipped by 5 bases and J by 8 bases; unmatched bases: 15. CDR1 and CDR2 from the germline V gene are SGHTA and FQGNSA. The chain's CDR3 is CASSPPGLADFRGTQYF. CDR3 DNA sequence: TGTGCCAGCAGCCCCCCGGGACTAGCGGATTTCCGTGGTACGCAGTATTTT.

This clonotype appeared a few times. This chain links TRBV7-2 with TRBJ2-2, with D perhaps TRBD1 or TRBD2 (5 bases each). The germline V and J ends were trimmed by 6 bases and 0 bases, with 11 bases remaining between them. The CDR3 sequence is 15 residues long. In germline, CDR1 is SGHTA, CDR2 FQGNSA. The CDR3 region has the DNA TGTGCCAGCAGGGCCGGGACCACGAACACCGGGGAGCTGTTTTTT. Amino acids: CASRAGTTNTGELFF.

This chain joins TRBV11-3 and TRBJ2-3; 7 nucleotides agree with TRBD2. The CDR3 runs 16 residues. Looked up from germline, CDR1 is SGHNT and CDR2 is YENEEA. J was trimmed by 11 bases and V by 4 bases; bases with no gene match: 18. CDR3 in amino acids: CASSSTPDRGSGEQYF. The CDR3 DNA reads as TGTGCCAGCAGCTCGACCCCAGACCGGGGCAGCGGGGAGCAGTATTTT. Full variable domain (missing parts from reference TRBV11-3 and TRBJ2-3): EAGVVQSPRYKIIEKKQPVAFWCNPISGHNTLYWYLQNLGQGPELLIRYENEEAVDDSQLPKDRFSAERLKGVDSTLKIQPAELGDSAVYLCASSSTPDRGSGEQYFGPGTRLTVL.

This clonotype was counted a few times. The CDR3 region has the DNA TGTGCCAGCAGCTCCAGGGGATCCCACTATGGCTACACCTTC. It translates to CASSSRGSHYGYTF. The chain is built from TRBV5-6 and TRBJ1-2, with D perhaps TRBD1 (6 bases). Trimming removed 3 bases from V and 3 bases from J, with 12 bases in between. The CDR3 totals 14 residues. Germline-derived CDR1 and CDR2 are SGHDT and YYEEEE.

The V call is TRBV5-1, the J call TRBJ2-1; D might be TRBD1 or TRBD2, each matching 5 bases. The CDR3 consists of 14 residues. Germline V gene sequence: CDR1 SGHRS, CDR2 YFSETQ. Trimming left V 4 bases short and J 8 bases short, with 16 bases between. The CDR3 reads CASSAGTPGHEQFF. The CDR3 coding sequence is TGCGCCAGCAGCGCCGGGACCCCCGGTCATGAGCAGTTCTTC.

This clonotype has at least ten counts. Here the CDR3 reads CASSYRDPGATYPYGYTF. The CDR3 coding sequence is TGTGCCAGCAGTTACAGGGACCCAGGCGCCACCTATCCTTATGGCTACACCTTC. The chain carries TRBV6-2 or TRBV6-3 and TRBJ1-2, with D tentatively TRBD1 (5 bases). The CDR3 runs 18 residues. The V gene lost 2 bases and the J gene lost 5 bases, with 24 bases spanning the gap. Germline loops: CDR1 MNHEY, CDR2 SVGEGT.

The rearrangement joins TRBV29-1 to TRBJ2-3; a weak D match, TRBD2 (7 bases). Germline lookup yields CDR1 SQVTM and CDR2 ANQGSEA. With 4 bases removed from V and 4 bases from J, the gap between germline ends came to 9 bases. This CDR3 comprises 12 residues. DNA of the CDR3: TGCAGCGTTGGCGGGGGCCCAGATACGCAGTATTTT. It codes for CSVGGGPDTQYF.

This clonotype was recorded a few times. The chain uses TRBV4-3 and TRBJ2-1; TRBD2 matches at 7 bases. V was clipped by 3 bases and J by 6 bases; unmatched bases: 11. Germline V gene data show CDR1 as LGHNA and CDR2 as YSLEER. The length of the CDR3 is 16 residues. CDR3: CASSHEVGGSPNEQFF. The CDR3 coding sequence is TGCGCCAGCAGCCACGAAGTCGGCGGGAGTCCCAATGAGCAGTTCTTC.

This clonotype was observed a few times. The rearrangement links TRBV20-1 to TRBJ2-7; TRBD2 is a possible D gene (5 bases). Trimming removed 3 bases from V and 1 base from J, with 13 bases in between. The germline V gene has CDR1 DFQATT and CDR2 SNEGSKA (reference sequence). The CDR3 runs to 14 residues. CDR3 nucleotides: TGCAGTGCTAGGCCCTTTGAGCGGTCCTACGAGCAGTACTTC. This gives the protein CSARPFERSYEQYF.

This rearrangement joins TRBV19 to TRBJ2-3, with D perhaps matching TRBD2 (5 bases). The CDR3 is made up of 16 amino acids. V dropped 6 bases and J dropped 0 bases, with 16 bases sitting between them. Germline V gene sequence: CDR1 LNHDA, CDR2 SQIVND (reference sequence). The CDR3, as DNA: TGTGCCAGTAGCCACCCCCCTCGCGGGAGCACAGATACGCAGTATTTT. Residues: CASSHPPRGSTDTQYF.

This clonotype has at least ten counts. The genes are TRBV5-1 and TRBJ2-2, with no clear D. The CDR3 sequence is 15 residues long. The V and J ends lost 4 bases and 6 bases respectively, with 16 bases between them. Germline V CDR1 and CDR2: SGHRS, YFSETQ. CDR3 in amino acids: CASSPTSGSAGELFF. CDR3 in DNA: TGCGCCAGCAGCCCAACCTCGGGTTCCGCCGGGGAGCTGTTTTTT.